This T cell receptor beta chain was identified in a study of early T cells in non-severe SARS-CoV-2 infection. Overall study context: Chains were unpaired, as sequencing was done on bulk RNA from unsorted whole blood.

This clonotype showed up just a few times. Germline V gene sequence: CDR1 DFQATT, CDR2 SNEGSKA (reference sequence). The CDR3 extends over 14 amino acids. V gave up 1 base and J gave up 0 bases, with 9 bases separating them. TCRdb recomputed calls from the 5' RACE reads with MiXCR, one row per CDR3 protein. The sample includes more than 80,000 distinct CDR3 sequences, roughly 15% seen only once; the top ten take approximately 1.5%. The receptor was isolated from an adult who was a healthcare worker with PCR-confirmed SARS-CoV-2 infection or an uninfected control (not recorded which). This chain uses TRBV20-1 with TRBJ1-1; D unresolved. Sequences were obtained from whole blood. The DNA for the CDR3 is TGCAGTGCTAGAGGTGCCTTCATGAACACTGAAGCTTTCTTT. Translation gives CSARGAFMNTEAFF.